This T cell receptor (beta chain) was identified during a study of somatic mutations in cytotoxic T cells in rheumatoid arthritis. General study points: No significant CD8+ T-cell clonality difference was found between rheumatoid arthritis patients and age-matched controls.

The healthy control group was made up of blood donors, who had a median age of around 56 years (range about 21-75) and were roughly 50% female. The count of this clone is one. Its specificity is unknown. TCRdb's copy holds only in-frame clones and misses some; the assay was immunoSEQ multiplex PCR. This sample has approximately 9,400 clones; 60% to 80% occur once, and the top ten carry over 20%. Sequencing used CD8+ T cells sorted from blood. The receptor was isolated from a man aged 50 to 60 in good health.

CDR3 sequence: CASSLRASYEQYF. The CDR3 region has the DNA TGCGCCAGCAGCTTGAGAGCCTCCTACGAGCAGTACTTC. The chain couples TRBV5-1 to TRBJ2-7; D gene uncertain. CDR3 size: 13 residues. V was trimmed by 1 base and J by 0 bases, leaving 5 bases between them. Looked up from germline, CDR1 is SGHRS and CDR2 is YFSETQ.